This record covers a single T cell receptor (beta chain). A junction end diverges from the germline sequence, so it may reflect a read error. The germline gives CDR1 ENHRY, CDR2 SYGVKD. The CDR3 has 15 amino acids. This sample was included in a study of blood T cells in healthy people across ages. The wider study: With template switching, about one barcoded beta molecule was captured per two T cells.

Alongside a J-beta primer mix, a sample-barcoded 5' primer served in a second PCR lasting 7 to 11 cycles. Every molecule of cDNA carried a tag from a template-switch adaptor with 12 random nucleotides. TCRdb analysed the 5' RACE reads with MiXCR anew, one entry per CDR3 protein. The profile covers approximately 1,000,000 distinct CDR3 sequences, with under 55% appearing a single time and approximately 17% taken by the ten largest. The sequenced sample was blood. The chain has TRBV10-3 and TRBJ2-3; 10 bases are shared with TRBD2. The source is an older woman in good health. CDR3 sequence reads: CAISLAGEDTDSQYF. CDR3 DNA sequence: TGTGCCATATCCCTAGCGGGAGAGGATACAGATTCGCAGTATTTT.